The 11 T cell receptor beta chains below come from one sample, sequenced in a study of T cell repertoires in cytomegalovirus infection. From the reads, TCRdb called clonotypes with MiXCR, one entry per CDR3 protein. In the table there are about 740,000 distinct CDR3 sequences, 35% of which are singletons. The specimen sequenced was PBMCs. The receptors stem from a human donor in good health (CMV status not recorded). Some clones in this sample may be carry-over from other donors' samples.

As to this clonotype: This likely comes from a read error, as the CDR3 has no conserved phenylalanine or tryptophan at its end. The V call is TRBV7-8, the J call TRBJ1-2, with D possibly matching TRBD1 (5 bases). The CDR3 runs 15 residues. Germline assignment: CDR1 SGHVS and CDR2 FQNEAQ. Trimming removed 5 bases from V and 4 bases from J, with 17 bases in between. CDR3 sequence: CASSPEGGAPYGYTL. The CDR3 region has the DNA TGTGCCAGCAGCCCAGAGGGAGGGGCCCCCTATGGCTACACCTTA.

A word on this clonotype: A read error may produce the germline difference seen at one junction end. This rearrangement joins TRBV19 to TRBJ2-7; TRBD2 matches 13 bases. Germline CDR1 is LNHDA and CDR2 is SQIVND (reference sequence). This CDR3 is built from 15 residues. The CDR3 sequence: CASSWTGLAGYEQCF. For the CDR3, the DNA is TGTGCCAGTAGTTGGACGGGACTAGCGGGGTACGAGCAGTGCTTC.

A few counts support this clonotype. V is TRBV6-2 or TRBV6-3 and J is TRBJ1-5, with a possible D match to TRBD1 (6 bases). This CDR3 region has 15 residues. Germline V gene data show CDR1 as MNHEY and CDR2 as SVGEGT. V was clipped by 2 bases and J by 1 base, with 9 bases between them. The CDR3 sequence is CASSYGQISNQPQHF. The CDR3 DNA sequence: TGTGCCAGCAGTTACGGACAGATAAGCAATCAGCCCCAGCATTTT.

This clonotype was detected only a few times. The chain carries TRBV5-4 and TRBJ2-3, with 9 nucleotides matching TRBD1. Trimming at V came to 0 bases and at J to 0 bases, leaving 11 bases not matched to a gene. The germline V gene has CDR1 SGHNT and CDR2 YYREEE (reference sequence). The CDR3 sequence is 19 residues long. The CDR3 reads CASSLGGTGRPTSTDTQYF. The DNA for the CDR3 is TGTGCCAGCAGCTTGGGAGGGACAGGGCGGCCTACTAGCACAGATACGCAGTATTTT. The variable domain in full, completed from reference TRBV5-4 and TRBJ2-3, reads ETGVTQSPTHLIKTRGQQVTLRCSSQSGHNTVSWYQQALGQGPQFIFQYYREEENGRGNFPPRFSGLQFPNYSSELNVNALELDDSALYLCASSLGGTGRPTSTDTQYFGPGTRLTVL.

This clonotype was counted between two and nine times. The gene calls are TRBV6-1 and TRBJ2-2; 8 bases fit TRBD1. The V and J ends lost 5 bases and 3 bases, in that order; junction bases with no gene match: 17. This CDR3 has 19 amino acids. Germline V gene data show CDR1 as MNHNS and CDR2 as SASEGT. This CDR3 is CASSTPLPGQGWDTGELFF. The CDR3 nucleotides are TGTGCCAGCAGTACACCTTTACCCGGACAGGGTTGGGACACCGGGGAGCTGTTTTTT.

This clonotype turned up a few times. The V gene is TRBV10-2, the J gene TRBJ2-3, with 10 bases that match TRBD2. Trimming took 6 bases from V and 2 from J; bases not matched to a gene: 11. CDR3 length: 17 amino acids. CDR1 WSHSY and CDR2 SAAADI come from the germline V gene. The CDR3 nucleotides are TGCGCCAGCAGGGGGCTAGCGGGGGAGGAGATCACAGATACGCAGTATTTT. Its protein is CASRGLAGEEITDTQYF.

V is TRBV15 and J is TRBJ2-5; D uncertain. The V end lost 1 base, the J end lost 1 base, and 7 bases lay between the germline ends. The CDR3 covers 14 residues. The germline gives CDR1 LNHNV, CDR2 YYDKDF (reference sequence). The CDR3 loop reads CATSRVRTQETQYF. CDR3 DNA: TGTGCCACCAGCAGAGTCCGTACCCAAGAGACCCAGTACTTC.

The sample holds a few counts of this clonotype. The rearrangement links TRBV7-3 to TRBJ1-2; D is unresolved. This CDR3 contains 14 residues. V dropped 5 bases and J dropped 4 bases, with 14 bases sitting between them. Germline assignment: CDR1 SGHTA and CDR2 FQGTGA. The CDR3 DNA follows: TGTGCCAGCAGCCCCTCTGGGGAGTCCTATGGCTACACCTTC. It translates to CASSPSGESYGYTF.

This clonotype appeared a few times. The V call is TRBV19, the J call TRBJ1-5; a possible D gene is TRBD1 (6 bases). Germline V gives CDR1 LNHDA, CDR2 SQIVND (reference sequence). CDR3 length equals 15 residues. V gave up 7 bases and J gave up 3 bases, with 16 bases separating them. CDR3 coding DNA: TGTGCCAGTACCACAGGGCGGGCAAACAATCAGCCCCAGCATTTT. It translates to CASTTGRANNQPQHF.

This sequence joins TRBV5-1 and TRBJ2-7; 10 bases are a match to TRBD1. The germline gives CDR1 SGHRS, CDR2 YFSETQ. The CDR3 sequence is 15 residues long. V lost 7 bases, J lost 0 bases, and 7 bases stayed unmatched. The CDR3 region is CASQKGTGVSYEQYF. The CDR3 DNA reads as TGCGCCAGCCAAAAGGGGACAGGGGTCTCCTACGAGCAGTACTTC.

This clonotype was seen only a few times. J is TRBJ2-7 and V is TRBV7-9; TRBD1 agrees at 7 bases. After removal of 5 bases from V and 4 bases from J, the junction contained 8 bases not matched to a gene. The V gene's germline CDR1 is SEHNR and CDR2 FQNEAQ (reference sequence). The CDR3 is made up of 14 amino acids. The chain's CDR3 is CASSQPGQPYEQYF. Written as DNA, the CDR3 is TGTGCCAGCAGCCAGCCGGGACAGCCGTACGAGCAGTACTTC.